This T cell receptor (beta chain) was recorded in a study of shared clonotypes between healthy human individuals. Study-level points and caveats: The study found about 5% of naive CD4 clonotypes shared across a few donors.

This clone was counted a single time. The target antigen is unknown. The CDR3 spans 17 residues. CDR1 is MGHRA and CDR2 is YSYEKL in the germline V gene. V was trimmed by 5 bases and J by 0 bases, leaving 14 bases between them. Free of recent acute infections or vaccinations, the donors were healthy HIV-negative adults. CD4+ cells yielded CD45RA+ naive and CD45RA-negative memory subsets. Sequencing was at deep level. The table came from immunoSEQ multiplex PCR; TCRdb's copy has only in-frame clones and leaves some out. The sample lists roughly 2 million clones; roughly 95% were seen once. The chain is built from TRBV4-1 and TRBJ1-6; no clear D. Sample: naive CD4+ T cells sorted from blood. Subset reported: CD45RA+ positively selected. The receptor was derived from a man aged 18 to 29 in good health. Here the CDR3 DNA reads TGCGCCAGCAGCTTGGACGGGATACTCTCCTATAATTCACCCCTCCACTTT. It translates to CASSLDGILSYNSPLHF.